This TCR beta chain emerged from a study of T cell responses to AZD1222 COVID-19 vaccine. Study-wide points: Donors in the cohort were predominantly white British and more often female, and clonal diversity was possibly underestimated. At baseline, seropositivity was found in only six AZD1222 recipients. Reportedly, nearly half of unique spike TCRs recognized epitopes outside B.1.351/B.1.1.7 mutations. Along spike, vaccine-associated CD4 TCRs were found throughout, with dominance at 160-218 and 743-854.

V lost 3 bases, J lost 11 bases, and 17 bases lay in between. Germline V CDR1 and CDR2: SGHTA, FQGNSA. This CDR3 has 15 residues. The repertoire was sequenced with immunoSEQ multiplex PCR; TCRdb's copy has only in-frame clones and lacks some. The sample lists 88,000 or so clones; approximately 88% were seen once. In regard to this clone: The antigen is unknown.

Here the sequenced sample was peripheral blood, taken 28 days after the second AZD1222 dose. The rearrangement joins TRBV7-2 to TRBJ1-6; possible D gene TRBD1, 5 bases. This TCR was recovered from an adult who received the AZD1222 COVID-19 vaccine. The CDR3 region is CASSFEGAGRAPLHF. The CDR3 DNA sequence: TGTGCCAGCAGCTTTGAAGGCGCAGGGAGGGCACCCCTCCACTTT.